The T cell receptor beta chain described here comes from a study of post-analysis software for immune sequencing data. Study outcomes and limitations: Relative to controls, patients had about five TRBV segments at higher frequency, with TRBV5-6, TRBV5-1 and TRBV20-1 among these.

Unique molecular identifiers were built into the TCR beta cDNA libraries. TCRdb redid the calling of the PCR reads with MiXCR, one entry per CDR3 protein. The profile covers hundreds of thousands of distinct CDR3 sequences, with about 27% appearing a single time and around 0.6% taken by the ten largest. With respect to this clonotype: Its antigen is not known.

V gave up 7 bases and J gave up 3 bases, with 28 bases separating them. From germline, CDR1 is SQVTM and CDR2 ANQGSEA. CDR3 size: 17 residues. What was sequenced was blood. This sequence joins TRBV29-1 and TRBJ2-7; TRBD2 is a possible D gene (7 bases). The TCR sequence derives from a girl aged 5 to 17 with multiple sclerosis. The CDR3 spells CSAPGGELCPLDYEQYF. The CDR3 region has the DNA TGCAGCGCTCCGGGGGGCGAGCTTTGTCCCCTCGACTACGAGCAGTACTTC.